Listed here are 22 T cell receptor beta chains from one sample, sequenced in a study of T-cell reconstitution after alpha-beta-depleted transplantation in children. Preparing the TCRbeta library involved the use of unique molecular identifiers. TCRdb reprocessed the PCR reads via MiXCR and lists one record per CDR3 protein. The data contain approximately 520,000 distinct CDR3 sequences, 9.5% to 12% of them singletons. The starting material was PBMCs, mostly from graft donor cells, obtained 180 days after TCRalphabeta/CD19-depleted stem cell transplant. The source of these receptors is a female patient aged 2 to 10 who had a stem cell transplant for aplastic anemia, so the T cells may come from the graft donor.

This clonotype was seen more than once but under ten times. The CDR3 coding sequence is TGTGCCAGCAGCCCCCCTACCCTCCCGGACAGGCTCGATAATGAAAAACTGTTTTTT. Encoded protein: CASSPPTLPDRLDNEKLFF. V gene TRBV21-1 combines with J gene TRBJ1-4; the D call TRBD1 from the table was never checked on the DNA. TRBV21-1 is classified as a pseudogene. CDR3 length: 19 amino acids.

This clonotype was found a few times. This chain joins TRBV29-1 and TRBJ2-1; D unresolved. Germline V gene data show CDR1 as SQVTM and CDR2 as ANQGSEA. Trimming took 0 bases from V and 0 from J, leaving 9 bases between them. This CDR3 is 15 amino acids long. Here the CDR3 DNA reads TGCAGCGTTGAAGATCTGAAGAGCTCCTACAATGAGCAGTTCTTC. Its translation: CSVEDLKSSYNEQFF.

This chain uses TRBV29-1 with TRBJ1-1; D is unresolved. Trimming left V 3 bases short and J 1 base short, with 21 bases between. Per germline, CDR1 SQVTM and CDR2 ANQGSEA. The CDR3 contains 17 residues. The CDR3 DNA reads TGCAGCGTTGAGTCTGTCGTGTTCGTGACAAGGAACACTGAAGCTTTCTTT. This translates into CSVESVVFVTRNTEAFF.

In its sample, this clonotype was seen a few times. This chain uses TRBV7-2 with TRBJ2-5; D might be TRBD2 (6 bases). With 5 bases removed from V and 4 bases from J, the gap between germline ends came to 14 bases. The germline V gene encodes CDR1 SGHTA and CDR2 FQGNSA. This CDR3 is 14 amino acids long. This CDR3 is CASSPGSYIETQYF. DNA for the CDR3: TGTGCCAGCAGCCCCGGGAGCTACATAGAGACCCAGTACTTC.

The V gene is TRBV5-1, the J gene TRBJ2-3, with D unclear. The CDR3 loop spans 13 amino acids. The ends were cut back, 6 bases at V and 5 bases at J, with 13 bases in the middle. CDR1 is SGHRS and CDR2 is YFSETQ in the germline V gene. Written as DNA, the CDR3 is TGCGCCAGCACCCTTTCCGGGTTAGATACGCAGTATTTT. This sequence encodes CASTLSGLDTQYF.

The CDR3 nucleotides are TGTGCCAGCAGTTCCGCGGGAACCGCGCCGAACACCGGGGAGCTGTTTTTT. Its protein is CASSSAGTAPNTGELFF. The chain joins TRBV12-3 or TRBV12-4 to TRBJ2-2; D is possibly TRBD2 (6 bases). The V end was cut by 4 bases, the J end by 0 bases, with 15 bases between. The CDR3 loop spans 17 amino acids.

This clonotype was found a few times. The gene calls are TRBV5-6 and TRBJ2-7; possibly TRBD1 for D (6 bases). V was trimmed by 5 bases and J by 2 bases, leaving 17 bases between them. The CDR3 length is 15 residues. Per germline, CDR1 SGHDT and CDR2 YYEEEE. The CDR3 loop reads CASRSGTTLPYEQYF. The DNA for the CDR3 is TGTGCCAGCAGGTCCGGGACAACTCTACCCTACGAGCAGTACTTC.

The rearrangement joins TRBV5-1 to TRBJ2-5; no definite D call. The CDR3 has 12 amino acids. Trimming stripped 0 bases from V and 5 bases from J, with 5 bases between. CDR1 and CDR2 (germline): SGHRS, YFSETQ. As DNA, the CDR3 is TGCGCCAGCAGCTTGGTTCACGAGACCCAGTACTTC. This sequence encodes CASSLVHETQYF. The whole variable domain, remainder taken from reference TRBV5-1 and TRBJ2-5, is KAGVTQTPRYLIKTRGQQVTLSCSPISGHRSVSWYQQTPGQGLQFLFEYFSETQRNKGNFPGRFSGRQFSNSRSEMNVSTLELGDSALYLCASSLVHETQYFGPGTRLLVL.

This rearrangement joins TRBV5-6 to TRBJ1-5, with D possibly being TRBD1 (6 bases). V lost 4 bases, J lost 11 bases, and 19 bases lay in between. The CDR3 runs to 14 residues. Germline V gene sequence: CDR1 SGHDT, CDR2 YYEEEE. The CDR3 loop reads CASSVSRVGGAQHF. DNA of the CDR3: TGTGCCAGCAGCGTGAGCCGGGTAGGGGGAGCCCAGCATTTT. Together with reference TRBV5-6 and TRBJ1-5, the CDR3 gives the full variable domain: DAGVTQSPTHLIKTRGQQVTLRCSPKSGHDTVSWYQQALGQGPQFIFQYYEEEERQRGNFPDRFSGHQFPNYSSELNVNALLLGDSALYLCASSVSRVGGAQHFGDGTRLSIL.

A word on this clonotype: A read error may produce the germline difference seen at one junction end. J is TRBJ2-4 and V is TRBV12-3 or TRBV12-4, with D tentatively TRBD2 (6 bases). The CDR3 extends over 13 amino acids. CDR3 sequence reads: CASSLAGTRLQDF. The CDR3 bases are TGTGCCAGCAGTTTAGCAGGGACTCGTCTTCAAGACTTC.

This clonotype was found many times. The rearrangement uses TRBV20-1 and TRBJ1-3; D unclear. CDR1 and CDR2 from the germline V gene are DFQATT and SNEGSKA (reference sequence). Trimming removed 0 bases at V and 1 base at J, with 10 bases between. The CDR3 has 15 residues. The chain's CDR3 is CSARDGSLSGNTIYF. The DNA of the CDR3 is TGCAGTGCTAGAGATGGGAGCCTTTCTGGAAACACCATATATTTT.

J is TRBJ2-7 and V is TRBV2, with 7 bases fitting TRBD2. CDR1 is SNHLY, CDR2 FYNNEI, per germline. The CDR3 loop spans 13 amino acids. After removal of 9 bases from V and 6 bases from J, the junction contained 11 bases not matched to a gene. The CDR3 spells CARTSGALSEQYF. In nucleotides, the CDR3 is TGTGCCAGAACGAGCGGGGCCCTTTCCGAGCAGTACTTC. Variable domain in full (rest from reference TRBV2 and TRBJ2-7): EPEVTQTPSHQVTQMGQEVILRCVPISNHLYFYWYRQILGQKVEFLVSFYNNEISEKSEIFDDQFSVERPDGSNFTLKIRSTKLEDSAMYFCARTSGALSEQYFGPGTRLTVT.

This clonotype was picked up one time. The chain couples TRBV15 to TRBJ2-1; tentative D call: TRBD2 (6 bases). This CDR3 contains 15 residues. V was pared by 0 bases and J by 9 bases, with 15 bases between. Germline assignment: CDR1 LNHNV and CDR2 YYDKDF (reference sequence). For the CDR3, the DNA is TGTGCCACCAGCAGAGATCCCCTGGCTAGCGCTGAGCAGTTCTTC. Amino acid sequence: CATSRDPLASAEQFF.

This clonotype has more than one count but fewer than ten. The chain is built from TRBV18 and TRBJ2-3; either TRBD1 or TRBD2 may supply D (6 bases each). The ends were cut back, 2 bases at V and 5 bases at J, with 17 bases in the middle. The CDR3 has 16 amino acids. Germline V lookup: CDR1 KGHSH, CDR2 LQKENI. CDR3 sequence reads: CASSPGNRDLGDTQYF. CDR3 nucleotides: TGTGCCAGCTCACCAGGGAACAGGGACTTGGGAGATACGCAGTATTTT.

In DNA, the CDR3 is TGTGCCAGCAGCCCCCGTGACAGGGGAATCAATGAGCAGTTCTTC. Protein product: CASSPRDRGINEQFF. The chain recombines TRBV13 with TRBJ2-1; 8 positions match TRBD1. The germline CDR1 and CDR2 sequences are PRHDT and FYEKMQ (reference sequence). The CDR3 runs 15 residues. The V gene end was trimmed by 5 bases and the J gene end by 6 bases; junction bases not matched to a gene: 9.

The chain uses TRBV20-1 and TRBJ1-5; D may be TRBD1 (5 bases). With 7 bases removed from V and 6 bases from J, the gap between germline ends came to 22 bases. In germline, CDR1 is DFQATT, CDR2 SNEGSKA (reference sequence). This CDR3 region has 15 residues. CDR3 DNA: TGCAGTGTCCGGGACGGTCACAGAGTAAGTCAGCCCCAGCATTTT. As protein: CSVRDGHRVSQPQHF.

J is TRBJ2-5 and V is TRBV12-5, with a weak D call TRBD2 (5 bases). CDR1 LGHNT and CDR2 FRNRAP come from the germline V gene. The V end was cut by 3 bases, the J end by 2 bases, with 7 bases between. CDR3 length: 13 residues. CDR3 protein: CASGFRDQETQYF. CDR3 in DNA: TGTGCTAGTGGTTTTCGGGATCAAGAGACCCAGTACTTC.

This clonotype was seen only a few times. J is TRBJ1-5 and V is TRBV12-3 or TRBV12-4; D may be TRBD1 (6 bases). This CDR3 contains 15 residues. V dropped 6 bases and J dropped 0 bases, with 12 bases sitting between them. This chain's CDR3 is CASSHGQNSNQPQHF. The DNA for the CDR3 is TGTGCCAGCAGCCACGGACAGAATAGCAATCAGCCCCAGCATTTT.

This clonotype was recorded at least ten times. CDR3 loop: CASSVGSTSGSNTGELFF. CDR3 DNA sequence: TGTGCCAGCAGCGTGGGCTCGACTAGCGGCTCGAACACCGGGGAGCTGTTTTTT. The chain is built from TRBV9 and TRBJ2-2, with 9 bases matching TRBD2. V trimming: 2 bases; J trimming: 0 bases; junction bases outside the gene matches: 8. The CDR3 has 18 amino acids. The V gene's germline CDR1 is SGDLS and CDR2 YYNGEE.

This clonotype was recorded at least ten times. The chain recombines TRBV20-1 with TRBJ2-7; 9 bases agree with TRBD2. V gave up 1 base and J gave up 0 bases; unmatched junction bases: 7. The germline V gene has CDR1 DFQATT and CDR2 SNEGSKA (reference sequence). This CDR3 is 16 amino acids long. The chain's CDR3 is CSARVSRGGLSYEQYF. The CDR3 nucleotides are TGCAGTGCTAGAGTATCGCGGGGGGGACTCTCCTACGAGCAGTACTTC.

This clonotype was counted ten times or more. The rearrangement uses TRBV27 and TRBJ2-7; D gene unclear. V was pared by 3 bases and J by 2 bases, with 11 bases between. The germline CDR1 and CDR2 sequences are MNHEY and SMNVEV (reference sequence). The CDR3 is made up of 14 amino acids. The CDR3 bases are TGTGCCAGCAGTTTGTTACTTGGGCCCTACGAGCAGTACGTC. Amino acids: CASSLLLGPYEQYV.

V gene TRBV5-6 combines with J gene TRBJ2-1; the D gene could be TRBD1 or TRBD2 (5 bases each). The CDR3 runs to 17 residues. The germline V gene has CDR1 SGHDT and CDR2 YYEEEE. Deletions cut 0 bases from V and 5 bases from J, with 18 bases between. CDR3 loop: CASSLDRDQRSHNEQFF. The CDR3 region has the DNA TGTGCCAGCAGCTTGGATCGGGACCAAAGGTCCCACAATGAGCAGTTCTTC.